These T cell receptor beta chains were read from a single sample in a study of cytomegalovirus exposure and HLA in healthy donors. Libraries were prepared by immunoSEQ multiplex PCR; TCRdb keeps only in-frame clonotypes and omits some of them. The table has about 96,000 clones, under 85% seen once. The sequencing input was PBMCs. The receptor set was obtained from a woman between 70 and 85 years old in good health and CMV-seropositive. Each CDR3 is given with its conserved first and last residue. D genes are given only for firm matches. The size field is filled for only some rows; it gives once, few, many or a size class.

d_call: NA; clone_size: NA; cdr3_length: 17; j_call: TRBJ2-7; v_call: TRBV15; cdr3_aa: CATSRDGLGQPSYEQYF; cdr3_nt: TGTGCCACCAGCAGAGATGGCCTGGGACAACCTTCCTACGAGCAGTACTTC
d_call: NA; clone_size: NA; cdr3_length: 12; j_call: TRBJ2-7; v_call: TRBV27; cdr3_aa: CASTGSSYEQYF; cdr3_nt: TGTGCCAGCACCGGTAGCTCCTACGAGCAGTACTTC
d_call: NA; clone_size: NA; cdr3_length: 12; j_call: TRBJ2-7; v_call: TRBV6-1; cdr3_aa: CASKLQGFEQYF; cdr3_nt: TGTGCCAGCAAATTGCAGGGGTTTGAGCAGTACTTC
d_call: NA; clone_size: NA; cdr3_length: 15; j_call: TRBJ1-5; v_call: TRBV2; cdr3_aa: CASSEVGGSNQPQHF; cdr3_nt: TGTGCCAGCAGTGAAGTCGGGGGTAGCAATCAGCCCCAGCATTTT
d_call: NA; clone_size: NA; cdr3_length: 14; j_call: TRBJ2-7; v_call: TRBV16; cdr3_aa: CASSQSRTGSEQYF; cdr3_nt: TGTGCCAGCAGCCAATCTAGAACAGGTTCCGAGCAGTACTTC
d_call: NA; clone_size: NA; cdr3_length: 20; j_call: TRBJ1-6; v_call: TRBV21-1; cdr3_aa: CASSKEGQREPLVYNSPLHF; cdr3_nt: TGTGCCAGCAGCAAAGAGGGACAGAGGGAACCATTGGTCTATAATTCACCCCTCCACTTT
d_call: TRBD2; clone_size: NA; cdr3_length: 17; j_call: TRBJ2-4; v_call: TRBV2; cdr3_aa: CASSELGLAGGPDIQYF; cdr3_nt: TGTGCCAGCAGTGAACTGGGACTAGCGGGAGGGCCTGACATTCAGTACTTC
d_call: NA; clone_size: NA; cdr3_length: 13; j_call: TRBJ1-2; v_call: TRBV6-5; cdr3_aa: CASRPTTGSGYTF; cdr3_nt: TGTGCCAGCAGACCCACTACAGGCTCTGGCTACACCTTC
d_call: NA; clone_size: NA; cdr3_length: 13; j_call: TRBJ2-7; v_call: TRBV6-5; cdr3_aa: CASNNWGDREQYF; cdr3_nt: TGTGCCAGCAACAACTGGGGGGATCGCGAGCAGTACTTC
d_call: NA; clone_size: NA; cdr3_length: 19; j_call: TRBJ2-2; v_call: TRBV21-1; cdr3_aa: CASSKARGQTGGNTGELFF; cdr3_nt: TGTGCCAGCAGCAAAGCAAGGGGACAGACAGGGGGTAACACCGGGGAGCTGTTTTTT
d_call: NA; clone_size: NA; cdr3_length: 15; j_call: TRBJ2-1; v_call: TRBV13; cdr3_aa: CASSFTGVAYNEQFF; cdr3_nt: TGTGCCAGCAGCTTTACCGGGGTAGCCTACAATGAGCAGTTCTTC
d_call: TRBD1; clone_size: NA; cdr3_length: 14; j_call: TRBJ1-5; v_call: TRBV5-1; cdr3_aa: CASSSGQGGQPQHF; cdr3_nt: TGCGCCAGCAGCTCGGGACAGGGCGGGCAGCCCCAGCATTTT
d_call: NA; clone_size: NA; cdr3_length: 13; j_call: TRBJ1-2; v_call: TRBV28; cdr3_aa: CASTWGNGYGYTF; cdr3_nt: TGTGCCAGCACTTGGGGCAATGGCTATGGCTACACCTTC
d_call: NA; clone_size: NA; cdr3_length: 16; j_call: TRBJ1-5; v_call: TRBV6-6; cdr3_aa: CASTRGGGYSNQPQHF; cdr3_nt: TGTGCCAGCACCCGGGGGGGAGGTTATAGCAATCAGCCCCAGCATTTT
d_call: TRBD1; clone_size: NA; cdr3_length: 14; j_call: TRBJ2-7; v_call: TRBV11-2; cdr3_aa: CASSQGTGPNEQYF; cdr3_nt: TGTGCCAGCAGCCAGGGGACAGGACCTAACGAGCAGTACTTC
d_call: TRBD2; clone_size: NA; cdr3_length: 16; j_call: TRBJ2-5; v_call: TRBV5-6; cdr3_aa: CASSLKVAGYQETQYF; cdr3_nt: TGTGCCAGCAGCTTGAAGGTAGCGGGGTACCAAGAGACCCAGTACTTC
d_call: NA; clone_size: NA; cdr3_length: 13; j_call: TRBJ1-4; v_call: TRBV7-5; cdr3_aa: CASKVQGGEKLFF; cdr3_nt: TGTGCCAGCAAGGTACAGGGCGGTGAAAAACTGTTTTTT
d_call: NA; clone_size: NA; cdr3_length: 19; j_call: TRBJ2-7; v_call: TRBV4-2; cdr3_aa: CASSPYWTDPELDGYEQHF; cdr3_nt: TGTGCCAGCAGCCCCTATTGGACAGATCCGGAACTAGATGGCTACGAGCAGCACTTC
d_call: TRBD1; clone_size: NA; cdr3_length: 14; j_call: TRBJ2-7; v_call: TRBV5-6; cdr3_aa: CASSRGPSGYEQYF; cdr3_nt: TGTGCCAGCAGTAGGGGGCCAAGCGGTTACGAGCAGTACTTC
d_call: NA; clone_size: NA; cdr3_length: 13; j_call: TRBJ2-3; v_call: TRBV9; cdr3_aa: CASSAPGADTQYF; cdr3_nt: TGTGCCAGCAGCGCCCCAGGGGCAGATACGCAGTATTTT
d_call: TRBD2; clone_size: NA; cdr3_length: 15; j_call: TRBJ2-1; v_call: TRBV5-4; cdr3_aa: CASSWGLGRDGEQFF; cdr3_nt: TGTGCCAGCAGCTGGGGACTAGGTCGAGATGGTGAGCAGTTCTTC
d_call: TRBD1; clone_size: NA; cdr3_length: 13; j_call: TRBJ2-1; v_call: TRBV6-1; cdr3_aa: CASDDKTGQGMFF; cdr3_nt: TGTGCCAGTGACGACAAAACGGGACAGGGGATGTTCTTC
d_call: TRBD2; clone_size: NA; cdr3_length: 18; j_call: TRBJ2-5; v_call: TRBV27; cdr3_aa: CASSLYLAGGLKQETQYF; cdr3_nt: TGTGCCAGCAGTTTATACCTAGCGGGGGGACTAAAACAAGAGACCCAGTACTTC
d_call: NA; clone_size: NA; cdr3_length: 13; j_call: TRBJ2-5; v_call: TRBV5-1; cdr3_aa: CASSLAEWETQYF; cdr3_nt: TGCGCCAGCAGCTTGGCCGAGTGGGAGACCCAGTACTTC
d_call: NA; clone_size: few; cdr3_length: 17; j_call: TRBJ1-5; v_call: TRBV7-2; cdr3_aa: CASSPRRSGFSNQPQHF; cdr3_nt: TGTGCCAGCAGCCCTAGGAGGTCGGGATTCAGCAATCAGCCCCAGCATTTT
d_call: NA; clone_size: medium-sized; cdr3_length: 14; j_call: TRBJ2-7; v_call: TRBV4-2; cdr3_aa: CASSQEYGPYEQYF; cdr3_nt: TGTGCCAGCAGCCAAGAATATGGCCCCTACGAGCAGTACTTC
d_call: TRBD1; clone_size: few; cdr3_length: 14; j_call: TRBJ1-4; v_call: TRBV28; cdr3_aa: CASSPGGVGEKLFF; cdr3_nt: TGTGCCAGCAGCCCAGGGGGCGTAGGCGAAAAACTGTTTTTT
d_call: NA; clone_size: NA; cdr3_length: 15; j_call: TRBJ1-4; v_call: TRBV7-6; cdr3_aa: CASSLGTATNEKLFF; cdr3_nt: TGTGCCAGCAGCTTAGGGACAGCAACTAATGAAAAACTGTTTTTT
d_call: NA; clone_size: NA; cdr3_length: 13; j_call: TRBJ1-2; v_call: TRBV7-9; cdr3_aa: CASSARHRYGYTF; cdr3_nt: TGTGCCAGCAGCGCCCGACATCGCTATGGCTACACCTTC
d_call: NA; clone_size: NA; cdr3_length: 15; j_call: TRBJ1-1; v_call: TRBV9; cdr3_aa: CASSVLSTQNTEAFF; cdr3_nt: TGTGCCAGCAGCGTGCTCTCAACTCAGAACACTGAAGCTTTCTTT
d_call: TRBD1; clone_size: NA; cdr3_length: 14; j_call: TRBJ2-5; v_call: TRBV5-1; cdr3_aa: CASSFGGQQETQYF; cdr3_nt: TGCGCCAGCAGCTTTGGGGGACAGCAAGAGACCCAGTACTTC
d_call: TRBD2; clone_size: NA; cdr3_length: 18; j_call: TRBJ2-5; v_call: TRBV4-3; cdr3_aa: CASSQVRGGAGLGETQYF; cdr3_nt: TGCGCCAGCAGCCAAGTGCGGGGGGGGGCAGGCCTCGGAGAGACCCAGTACTTC
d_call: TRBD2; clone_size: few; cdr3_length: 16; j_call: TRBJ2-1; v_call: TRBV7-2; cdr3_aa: CASSTSGWSSYNEQFF; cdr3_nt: TGTGCCAGCAGCACTAGCGGGTGGAGCTCCTACAATGAGCAGTTCTTC
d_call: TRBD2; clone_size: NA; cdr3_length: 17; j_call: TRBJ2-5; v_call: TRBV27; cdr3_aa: CASSPRTSGSILETQYF; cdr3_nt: TGTGCCAGCAGTCCCCGGACTAGCGGGAGTATTTTAGAGACCCAGTACTTC
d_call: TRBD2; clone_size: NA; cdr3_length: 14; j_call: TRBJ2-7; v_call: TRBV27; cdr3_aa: CASSRGLADYEQYF; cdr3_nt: TGTGCCAGCAGTAGGGGACTAGCGGACTACGAGCAGTACTTC
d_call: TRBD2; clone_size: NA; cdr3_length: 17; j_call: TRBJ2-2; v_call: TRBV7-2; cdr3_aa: CASSRTSGLTNTGELFF; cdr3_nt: TGTGCCAGCAGCCGTACTAGCGGATTAACCAACACCGGGGAGCTGTTTTTT
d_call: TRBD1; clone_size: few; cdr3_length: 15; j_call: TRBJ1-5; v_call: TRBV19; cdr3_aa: CASSTPGGSYQPQHF; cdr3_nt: TGTGCCAGTAGTACCCCAGGGGGCTCGTATCAGCCCCAGCATTTT
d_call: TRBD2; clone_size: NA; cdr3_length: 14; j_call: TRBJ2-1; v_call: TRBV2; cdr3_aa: CASRAGTSGRGQFF; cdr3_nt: TGTGCCAGCAGAGCCGGGACTAGCGGGAGAGGGCAGTTCTTC
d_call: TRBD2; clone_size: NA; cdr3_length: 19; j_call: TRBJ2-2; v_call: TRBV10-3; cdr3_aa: CAISPRLAGPGENTGELFF; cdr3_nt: TGTGCCATCAGTCCACGACTAGCGGGACCCGGTGAGAACACCGGGGAGCTGTTTTTT
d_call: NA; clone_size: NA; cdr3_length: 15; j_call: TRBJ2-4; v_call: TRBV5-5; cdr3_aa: CASSLAGKAQNIQYF; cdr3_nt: TGTGCCAGCAGCTTGGCAGGGAAGGCGCAAAACATTCAGTACTTC